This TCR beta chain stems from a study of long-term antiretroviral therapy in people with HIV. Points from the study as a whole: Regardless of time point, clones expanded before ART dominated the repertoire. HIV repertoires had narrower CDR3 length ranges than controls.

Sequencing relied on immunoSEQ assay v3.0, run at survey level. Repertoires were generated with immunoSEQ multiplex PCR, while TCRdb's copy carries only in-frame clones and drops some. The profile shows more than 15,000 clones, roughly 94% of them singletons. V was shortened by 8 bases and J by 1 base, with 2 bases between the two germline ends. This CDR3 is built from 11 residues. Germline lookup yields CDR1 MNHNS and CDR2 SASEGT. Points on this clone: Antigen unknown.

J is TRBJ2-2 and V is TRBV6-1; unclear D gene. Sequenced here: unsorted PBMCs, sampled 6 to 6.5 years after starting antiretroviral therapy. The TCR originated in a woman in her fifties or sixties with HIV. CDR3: CASENTGELFF. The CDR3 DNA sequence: TGTGCCAGCGAGAACACCGGGGAGCTGTTTTTT.